This TCR beta chain was observed in a study of T cell responses to AZD1222 COVID-19 vaccine. Background on the study: Both about-4-week and about-12-week second-dose recipients were combined.

TCRdb keeps only in-frame clones here, not all; method: immunoSEQ multiplex PCR. The data show 85,000 to 120,000 clones, 90% seen once. This clone has only one observation. Its specificity is not known. The CDR3 covers 17 residues. The V segment lost 0 bases and the J segment 7 bases; nucleotides outside the gene matches: 5. CDR1 and CDR2 (germline): KGHSH, LQKENI. Whole-study findings and limits: Spike-wide coverage was observed for vaccine-associated CD4 TCRs, with dominant responses at 160-218 and 743-854. Sampling that yielded the repertoires occurred only after the peak T cell response.

This chain uses TRBV18 with TRBJ2-1, with 14 positions matching TRBD2. The receptor comes from an adult in good health. The material was peripheral blood, obtained on day 0 of AZD1222 vaccination. The CDR3 here is CASSPPGTSGRRNEQFF. The CDR3 region has the DNA TGTGCCAGCTCACCACCTGGGACTAGCGGGAGAAGGAATGAGCAGTTCTTC. The variable domain in full, completed from reference TRBV18 and TRBJ2-1, reads NAGVMQNPRHLVRRRGQEARLRCSPMKGHSHVYWYRQLPEEGLKFMVYLQKENIIDESGMPKERFSAEFPKEGPSILRIQQVVRGDSAAYFCASSPPGTSGRRNEQFFGPGTRLTVL.